The T cell receptor beta chain under discussion was sequenced for a study of T-cell memory formation after mild COVID-19. Broader study findings: Researchers found some responding clones in pre-infection memory, a sign that cross-reactive memory joined.

This clonotype was detected a few times. As yet, its antigen is unknown. The CDR3 extends over 15 amino acids. V lost 6 bases to trimming and J lost 0 bases; unmatched junction nucleotides: 8. Germline CDR1 is DFQATT and CDR2 is SNEGSKA (reference sequence). TCRdb reanalysed the 5' RACE reads using MiXCR and keeps one entry per CDR3 protein. The sample includes 430,000 or so distinct CDR3 sequences, around 27% of them seen just once. V usage is TRBV20-1 and J usage is TRBJ1-3; 7 bases agree with TRBD1. The sequenced material came from PBMCs or a T cell subset sorted from them (not recorded which). This receptor was taken from an adult woman who had mild COVID-19 (a few samples of this study predate the infection). Cell type and time point are not known. This CDR3 is CSAGTGVHSGNTIYF. CDR3 sequence (DNA): TGCAGTGCGGGAACAGGGGTACACTCTGGAAACACCATATATTTT.